The T cell receptor (beta chain) described here comes from a study of human T cells and chemical hapten exposure. Germline loops: CDR1 SGHTA, CDR2 FQGNSA. The length of the CDR3 is 15 residues. V lost 1 base and J 5 bases, leaving 14 bases between the germline ends. Regarding time point: patch test 1, 2 weeks after DPC sensitization. The treatment is: therapeutic diphenylcyclopropenone sensitization with weekly scalp DPC. TCRdb processed the RACE reads anew with MiXCR; each CDR3 protein has one entry. The top ten clones hold 1.5% to 2% of a sample with under 200,000 distinct CDR3 sequences, roughly 15% of them seen once. This clonotype has a handful of counts.

The V gene is TRBV7-2, the J gene TRBJ2-5; D ambiguous. The input for sequencing was whole blood, taken in connection with sensitization to the hapten diphenylcyclopropenone (DPC). The receptor was isolated from a woman in her thirties with alopecia areata. Some clones in this sample may be carry-over from other donors' samples. This chain's CDR3 is CASSLGFTDAETQYF. CDR3 coding DNA: TGTGCCAGCAGCTTAGGGTTCACCGACGCGGAGACCCAGTACTTC.